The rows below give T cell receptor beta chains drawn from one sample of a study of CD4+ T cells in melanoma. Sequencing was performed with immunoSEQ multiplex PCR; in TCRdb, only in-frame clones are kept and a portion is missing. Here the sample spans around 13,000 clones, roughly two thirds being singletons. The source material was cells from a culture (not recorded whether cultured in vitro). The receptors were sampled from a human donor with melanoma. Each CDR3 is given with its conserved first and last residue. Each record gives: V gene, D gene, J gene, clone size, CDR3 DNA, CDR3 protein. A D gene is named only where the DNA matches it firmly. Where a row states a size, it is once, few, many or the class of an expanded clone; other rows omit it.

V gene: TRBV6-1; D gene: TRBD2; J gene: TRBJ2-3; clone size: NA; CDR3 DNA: TGTGCCAGCAGTGTAAGCAGGACTAGCGCCCGGTGGACAGATACGCAGTATTTT; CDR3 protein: CASSVSRTSARWTDTQYF
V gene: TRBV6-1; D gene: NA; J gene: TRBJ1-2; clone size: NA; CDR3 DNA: TGTGCCAGCAGTGAAGAACCCTCGTATGGCTACACCTTC; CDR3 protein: CASSEEPSYGYTF
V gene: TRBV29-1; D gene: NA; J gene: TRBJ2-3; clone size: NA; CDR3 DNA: TGCAGCGCCTCCCGGGACCTACGAGATACGCAGTATTTT; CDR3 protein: CSASRDLRDTQYF
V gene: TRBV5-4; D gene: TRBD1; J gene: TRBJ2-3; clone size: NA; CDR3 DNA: TGTGCCAGCGCTCGGGACAGGGGTGTTGCAGATACGCAGTATTTT; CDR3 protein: CASARDRGVADTQYF
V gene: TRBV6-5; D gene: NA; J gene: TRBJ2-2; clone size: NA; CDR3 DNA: TGTGCCAGCAGTTACCTGTCGAGGTTTACCGGGGAGCTGTTTTTT; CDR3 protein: CASSYLSRFTGELFF
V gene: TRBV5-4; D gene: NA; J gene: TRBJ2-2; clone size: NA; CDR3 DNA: TGTGCCAGCAGCTTGGACCTGAACACCGGGGAGCTGTTTTTT; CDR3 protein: CASSLDLNTGELFF
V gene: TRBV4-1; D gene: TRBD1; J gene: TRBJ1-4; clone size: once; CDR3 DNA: TGCGCCAGCAGCCAGGGGACAGGGGGGTTGGTAACTAATGAAAAACTGTTTTTT; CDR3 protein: CASSQGTGGLVTNEKLFF
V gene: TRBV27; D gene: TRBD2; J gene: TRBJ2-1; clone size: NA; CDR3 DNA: TGTGCCAGCAGAACTTTAGGCGGGGGGGCCGGTGAGCAGTTCTTC; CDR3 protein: CASRTLGGGAGEQFF
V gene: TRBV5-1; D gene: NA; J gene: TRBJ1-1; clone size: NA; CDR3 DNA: TGCGCCAGCAGCTCAGAGAACACTGAAGCTTTCTTT; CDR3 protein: CASSSENTEAFF
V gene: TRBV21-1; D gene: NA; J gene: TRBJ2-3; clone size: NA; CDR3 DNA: TGTGCCAGCAGCAAAGGAGCTGGGTTGGCAGATACGCAGTATTTT; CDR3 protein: CASSKGAGLADTQYF
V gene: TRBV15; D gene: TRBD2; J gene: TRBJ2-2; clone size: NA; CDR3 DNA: TGTGCCACCAGCACAGGACTAGCGGGGGGCCCCTCCGGGGAGCTGTTTTTT; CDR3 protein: CATSTGLAGGPSGELFF
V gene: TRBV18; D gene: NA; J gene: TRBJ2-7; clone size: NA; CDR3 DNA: TGTGCCAGCTCACCTCTAGGCGGGTCCTACGAGCAGTACTTC; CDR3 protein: CASSPLGGSYEQYF
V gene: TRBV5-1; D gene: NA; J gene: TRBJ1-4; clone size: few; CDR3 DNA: TGCGCCAGCAGCTTCGGCAGACCGAATGAAAAACTGTTTTTT; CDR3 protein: CASSFGRPNEKLFF
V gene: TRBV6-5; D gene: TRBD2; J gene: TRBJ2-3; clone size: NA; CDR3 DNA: TGTGCCAGCAGTTCGAGGACTAGCGGGGGCACAGATACGCAGTATTTT; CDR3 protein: CASSSRTSGGTDTQYF
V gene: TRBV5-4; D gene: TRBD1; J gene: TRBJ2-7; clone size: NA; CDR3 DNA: TGTGCCTTACACAACAGGGGGACCAGGTACGAGCAGTACTTC; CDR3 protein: CALHNRGTRYEQYF
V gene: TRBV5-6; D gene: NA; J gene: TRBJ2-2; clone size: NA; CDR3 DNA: TGTGCCAGCAGCTTGTTGGCGAACCCCGGGACAAGGGACACCGGGGAGCTGTTTTTT; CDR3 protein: CASSLLANPGTRDTGELFF
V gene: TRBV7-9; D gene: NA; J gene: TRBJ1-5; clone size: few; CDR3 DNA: TGTGCCAGCAGCCCCGAGACCCCATATAGCAATCAGCCCCAGCATTTT; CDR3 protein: CASSPETPYSNQPQHF
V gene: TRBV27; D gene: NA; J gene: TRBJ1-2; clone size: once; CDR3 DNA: TGTGCCAGCAGTTCCCAAATCAGGGAGGCTAACTATGGCTACACCTTC; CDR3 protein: CASSSQIREANYGYTF
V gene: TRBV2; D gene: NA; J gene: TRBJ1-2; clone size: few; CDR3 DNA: TGTGCCAGCAGTGAACCCCATTTGGGTAACTATGGCTACACCTTC; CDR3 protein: CASSEPHLGNYGYTF
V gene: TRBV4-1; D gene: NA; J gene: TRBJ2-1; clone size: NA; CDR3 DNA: TGCGCCAGCAGCCACCATAGGGGGAGTCGATACAATGAGCAGTTCTTC; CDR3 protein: CASSHHRGSRYNEQFF
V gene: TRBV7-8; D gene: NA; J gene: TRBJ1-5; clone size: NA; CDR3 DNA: TGTGCCAGCAGCTCCCAGGGCGGTGGTGATCAGCCCCAGCATTTT; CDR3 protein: CASSSQGGGDQPQHF
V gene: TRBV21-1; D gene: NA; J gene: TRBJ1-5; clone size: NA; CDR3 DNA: TGTGCCATCCCCTGGACAGGTAGCAATCAGCCCCAGCATTTT; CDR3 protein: CAIPWTGSNQPQHF
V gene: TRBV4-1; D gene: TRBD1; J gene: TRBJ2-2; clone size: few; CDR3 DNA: TGCGCCAGCAGACGACCGGGACAGGGGGCAACCGGGGAGCTGTTTTTT; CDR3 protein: CASRRPGQGATGELFF
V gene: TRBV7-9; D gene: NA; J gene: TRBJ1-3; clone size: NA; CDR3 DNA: TGTGCCAGCAGCTTGTCTGGCTTCTCTGGAAACACCATATATTTT; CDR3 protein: CASSLSGFSGNTIYF
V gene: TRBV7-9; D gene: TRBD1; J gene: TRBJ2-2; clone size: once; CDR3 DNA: TGTGCCAGCAGCTTGGGACAGGGGGACGCCGGGGAGCTGTTTTTT; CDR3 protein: CASSLGQGDAGELFF
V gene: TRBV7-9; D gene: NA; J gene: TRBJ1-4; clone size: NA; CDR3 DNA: TGTGCCAGCAGCTTACTTTTAAATGAAAAACTGTTTTTT; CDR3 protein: CASSLLLNEKLFF
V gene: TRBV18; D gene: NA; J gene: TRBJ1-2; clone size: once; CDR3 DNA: TGTGCCAGCTCACCACCGACAGGCTACTATGGCTACACCTTC; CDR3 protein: CASSPPTGYYGYTF
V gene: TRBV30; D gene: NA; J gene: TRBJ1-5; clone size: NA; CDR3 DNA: TGTGCCTGGTCTGTCGGGCGACAGCAGCCCCAGCATTTT; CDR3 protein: CAWSVGRQQPQHF
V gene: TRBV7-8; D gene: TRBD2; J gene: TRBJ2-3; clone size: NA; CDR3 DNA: TGTGCCAGCAGCATTAGCGGGGGCACAGATACGCAGTATTTT; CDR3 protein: CASSISGGTDTQYF
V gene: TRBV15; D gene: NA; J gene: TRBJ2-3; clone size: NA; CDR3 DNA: TGTGCCACCAGCAGAGTGGGAAATACGCAGTATTTT; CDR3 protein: CATSRVGNTQYF
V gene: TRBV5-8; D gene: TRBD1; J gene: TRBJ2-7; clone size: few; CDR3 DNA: TGTGCCAGCAGCTTGCCGACAGGGGATAGGTACGAGCAGTACTTC; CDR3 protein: CASSLPTGDRYEQYF
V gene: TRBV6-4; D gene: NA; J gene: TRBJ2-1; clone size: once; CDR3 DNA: TGTGCCAGCAGTGACGGTGTATGGGGGAAGGGGGGATCCTACAATGAGCAGTTCTTC; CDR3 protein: CASSDGVWGKGGSYNEQFF
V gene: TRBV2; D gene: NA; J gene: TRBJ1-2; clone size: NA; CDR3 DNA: TGTGCCAGCAGTGTTGGGCGAATACCCGGCTACACCTTC; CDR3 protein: CASSVGRIPGYTF
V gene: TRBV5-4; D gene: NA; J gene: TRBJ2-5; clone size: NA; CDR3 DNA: TGTGCCAGCAGCTTGGGGCTCCAAGAGACCCAGTACTTC; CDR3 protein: CASSLGLQETQYF
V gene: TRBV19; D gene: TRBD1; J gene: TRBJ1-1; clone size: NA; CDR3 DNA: TGTGCCAGTAGTGCCCGGACAGGGGGCCGGGACACTGAAGCTTTCTTT; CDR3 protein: CASSARTGGRDTEAFF
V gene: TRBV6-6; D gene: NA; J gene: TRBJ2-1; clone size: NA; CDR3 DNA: TGTGCCAGCAGGACCGGGCCTCAGGCCTACAATGAGCAGTTCTTC; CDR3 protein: CASRTGPQAYNEQFF
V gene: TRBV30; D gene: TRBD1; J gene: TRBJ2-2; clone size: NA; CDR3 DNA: TGTGCCTGGAGTGTACAGGGGGCCGAAACCGGGGAGCTGTTTTTT; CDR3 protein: CAWSVQGAETGELFF
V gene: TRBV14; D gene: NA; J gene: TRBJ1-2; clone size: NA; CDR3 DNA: TGTGCCAGCAGCCAAGCGCCCCGGGCAGCCGACTATGGCTACACCTTC; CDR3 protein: CASSQAPRAADYGYTF
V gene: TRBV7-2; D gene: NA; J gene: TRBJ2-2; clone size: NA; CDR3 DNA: TGTGCCAGCAGCTTAGGGAGACTAACCGGGGAGCTGTTTTTT; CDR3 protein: CASSLGRLTGELFF
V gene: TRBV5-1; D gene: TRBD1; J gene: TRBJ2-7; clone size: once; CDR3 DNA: TGCGCCAGCAGCAACGGACAGGGCCCGGGAGAGCAGTACTTC; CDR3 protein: CASSNGQGPGEQYF
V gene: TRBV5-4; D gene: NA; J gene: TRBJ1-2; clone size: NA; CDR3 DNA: TGTGCCAGCAGCTTGACAGGAATAATCTATGGCTACACCTTC; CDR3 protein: CASSLTGIIYGYTF
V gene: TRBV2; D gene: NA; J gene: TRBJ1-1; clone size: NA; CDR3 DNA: TGTGCCAGCAGACGAGGGGTGAACACTGAAGCTTTCTTT; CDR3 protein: CASRRGVNTEAFF
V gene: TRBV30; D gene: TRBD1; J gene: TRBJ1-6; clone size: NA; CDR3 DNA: TGTGCCTGGATGGGGACAGGGAAGTCACCCCTCCACTTT; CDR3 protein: CAWMGTGKSPLHF
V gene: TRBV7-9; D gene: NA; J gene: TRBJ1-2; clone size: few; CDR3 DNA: TGTGCCAGCAGCTTAGCCGGCAGACCCTATGGCTACACCTTC; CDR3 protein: CASSLAGRPYGYTF
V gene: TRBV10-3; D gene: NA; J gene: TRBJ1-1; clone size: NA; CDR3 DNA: TGTGCCATCAGGGGAAGGGGGACGGAGAACACTGAAGCTTTCTTT; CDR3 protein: CAIRGRGTENTEAFF
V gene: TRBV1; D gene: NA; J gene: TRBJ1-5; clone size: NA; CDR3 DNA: NA; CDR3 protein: CTSSQEEWAGGILKDQPQHF
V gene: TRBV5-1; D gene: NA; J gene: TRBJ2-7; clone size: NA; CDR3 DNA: TGCGCCAGCAGGCCCGCCTACCGGGTCTACGAGCAGTACTTC; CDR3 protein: CASRPAYRVYEQYF
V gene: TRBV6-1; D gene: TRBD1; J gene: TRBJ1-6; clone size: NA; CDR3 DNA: TGTGCCAGCAGCGAGCAGGGGACAGGGGGTACGCCCCTCCACTTT; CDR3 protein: CASSEQGTGGTPLHF
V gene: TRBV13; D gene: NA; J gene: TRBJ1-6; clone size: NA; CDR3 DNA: TGTGCCAGCAGCTTAAGTGAGGGGTGGATGCATTCACCCCTCCACTTT; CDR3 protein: CASSLSEGWMHSPLHF